This TCR beta chain appears in the sequencing data of a study of prognosis after radiotherapy for stage I lung cancer. Genomic DNA was subjected to two-round multiplex PCR for amplification of TCR beta CDR3. The first round of PCR was done with primers that matched each TRBV and TRBJ gene. One entry per CDR3 protein results from TCRdb running MiXCR on the multiplex PCR reads. The table has about 34,000 distinct CDR3 sequences, about 31% seen once. There are many counts of this clonotype. The CDR3 sequence is 16 residues long. The V gene's germline CDR1 is MRHNA and CDR2 SNTAGT. V lost 3 bases, J lost 4 bases, and 10 bases stayed unmatched.

The chain links TRBV6-4 to TRBJ2-3; 7 nucleotides line up with TRBD2. Sequenced material: PBMCs, taken before or after stereotactic body radiation therapy (not recorded which). This TCR was recovered from a donor aged 50 or older with non-small cell lung cancer. DNA for the CDR3: TGTGCCAGCAGTGAATTATGGGCTAGCGGTCCAGATACGCAGTATTTT. Its protein is CASSELWASGPDTQYF.